These 10 T cell receptor beta chains share one sample of origin, sequenced in a study of blood T cell repertoires in COVID-19 (dated by TCRdb to the early 2020s). Libraries were built with the immunoSEQ multiplex PCR assay. TCRdb mirrors the immuneACCESS table, restricted to in-frame sequences. Some clones are absent from its copies; in checked studies, under half trace to an unresolved V gene, and the reason for the others is unknown. The table for this sample lists fewer than 200,000 clones; around 83% of them were counted only once. Of the sample, 3.6% is held by the ten largest clones. Sequenced: PBMCs or T cells enriched from blood (not recorded which). These receptors originate from a woman aged 50 to 65 in a cohort exposed to, infected with or recovered from COVID-19 (not recorded which).

This clone was seen just once. This chain connects TRBV5-6 to TRBJ2-1, with 8 nucleotides matching TRBD2. V lost 0 bases, J lost 7 bases, and 9 bases stayed unmatched. This CDR3 has 16 amino acids. Germline assignment: CDR1 SGHDT and CDR2 YYEEEE. CDR3 DNA: TGTGCCAGCAGCTTGGCCGGTGGTGCTAGCGGGAATGAGCAGTTCTTC. Translating it yields CASSLAGGASGNEQFF. Looking up the rest from reference TRBV5-6 and TRBJ2-1 gives the full variable domain: DAGVTQSPTHLIKTRGQQVTLRCSPKSGHDTVSWYQQALGQGPQFIFQYYEEEERQRGNFPDRFSGHQFPNYSSELNVNALLLGDSALYLCASSLAGGASGNEQFFGPGTRLTVL.

V is TRBV5-1 and J is TRBJ1-1, with TRBD1 as a possible D gene (5 bases). The V end lost 3 bases, the J end lost 0 bases, and 12 bases lay between the germline ends. The CDR3 is made up of 15 amino acids. CDR1 and CDR2 (germline): SGHRS, YFSETQ. The DNA for the CDR3 is TGCGCCAGCAGCTCGAGCGGGACTTTGAACACTGAAGCTTTCTTT. Translated: CASSSSGTLNTEAFF.

V is TRBV7-2 and J is TRBJ1-2; possibly TRBD1 for D (5 bases). V was cut by 1 base and J by 6 bases, with 12 bases left in between. The CDR3 contains 14 residues. Germline loops: CDR1 SGHTA, CDR2 FQGNSA. The CDR3 is CASSLVQGGDGYTF. In nucleotides, the CDR3 is TGTGCCAGCAGCTTAGTTCAGGGCGGGGATGGCTACACCTTC.

The genes are TRBV19 and TRBJ1-1; possibly TRBD1 for D (6 bases). Germline CDR1 LNHDA, CDR2 SQIVND (reference sequence). The CDR3 spans 15 residues. Trimming pared 7 bases from V and 3 bases from J, leaving 18 bases between. This CDR3 is CASIPHRVGDTEAFF. CDR3 coding DNA: TGTGCCAGTATTCCCCACAGGGTCGGGGACACTGAAGCTTTCTTT.

V and J are TRBV7-9 and TRBJ1-1, with 8 bases fitting TRBD1. Germline loops: CDR1 SEHNR, CDR2 FQNEAQ (reference sequence). Germline trimming cut 8 bases from V and 10 bases from J; bases unmatched to any gene: 9. This CDR3 contains 12 residues. CDR3 bases: TGTGCCAGCCAATTGGCGGGACAGGTAGCTTTCTTT. Residues: CASQLAGQVAFF.

The chain couples TRBV6-5 to TRBJ2-7; no definite D call. V lost 0 bases and J lost 1, with 10 bases in between. This CDR3 spans 15 amino acids. In germline, CDR1 is MNHEY, CDR2 SVGAGI. CDR3 protein: CASSYSRSGSYEQYF. CDR3 nucleotides: TGTGCCAGCAGTTACTCGAGGTCTGGATCCTACGAGCAGTACTTC.

The CDR3 sequence is CASSLGGGTPGTGNTIYF. Written as DNA, the CDR3 is TGCGCCAGCAGCTTGGGCGGGGGAACACCCGGCACGGGAAACACCATATATTTT. The V gene is TRBV5-1, the J gene TRBJ1-3; TRBD1 might be the D (5 bases). CDR3 length: 18 residues. CDR1 and CDR2 from the germline V gene are SGHRS and YFSETQ. Trimming removed 0 bases at V and 4 bases at J, with 20 bases between.

CDR3 protein: CASSNRDRLTYEQYF. DNA of the CDR3: TGTGCCAGTAGTAACCGGGACAGGCTTACCTACGAGCAGTACTTC. The V and J genes are TRBV19 and TRBJ2-7; 8 bases line up with TRBD1. After removal of 4 bases from V and 2 bases from J, the junction contained 7 bases not matched to a gene. The length of the CDR3 is 15 residues. In germline, CDR1 is LNHDA, CDR2 SQIVND (reference sequence). Variable domain in full (rest from reference TRBV19 and TRBJ2-7): DGGITQSPKYLFRKEGQNVTLSCEQNLNHDAMYWYRQDPGQGLRLIYYSQIVNDFQKGDIAEGYSVSREKKESFPLTVTSAQKNPTAFYLCASSNRDRLTYEQYFGPGTRLTVT.

J is TRBJ1-5 and V is TRBV28; no reliable D call. V lost 5 bases to trimming and J lost 0 bases, with 17 bases between them. The germline V gene has CDR1 MDHEN and CDR2 SYDVKM. The length of the CDR3 is 17 residues. For the CDR3, the DNA is TGTGCCAGCAGTCTCTACGGGAGGGTGGATAGCAATCAGCCCCAGCATTTT. Protein sequence: CASSLYGRVDSNQPQHF.

By frequency in the sample, this clone is medium-sized. The chain links TRBV27 to TRBJ1-1; D gene ambiguous. V lost 5 bases, J lost 1 base, and 5 bases lay in between. This CDR3 comprises 12 residues. The germline V gene encodes CDR1 MNHEY and CDR2 SMNVEV (reference sequence). The CDR3 reads CASSTANTEAFF. The CDR3, as DNA: TGTGCCAGCAGTACAGCGAACACTGAAGCTTTCTTT.